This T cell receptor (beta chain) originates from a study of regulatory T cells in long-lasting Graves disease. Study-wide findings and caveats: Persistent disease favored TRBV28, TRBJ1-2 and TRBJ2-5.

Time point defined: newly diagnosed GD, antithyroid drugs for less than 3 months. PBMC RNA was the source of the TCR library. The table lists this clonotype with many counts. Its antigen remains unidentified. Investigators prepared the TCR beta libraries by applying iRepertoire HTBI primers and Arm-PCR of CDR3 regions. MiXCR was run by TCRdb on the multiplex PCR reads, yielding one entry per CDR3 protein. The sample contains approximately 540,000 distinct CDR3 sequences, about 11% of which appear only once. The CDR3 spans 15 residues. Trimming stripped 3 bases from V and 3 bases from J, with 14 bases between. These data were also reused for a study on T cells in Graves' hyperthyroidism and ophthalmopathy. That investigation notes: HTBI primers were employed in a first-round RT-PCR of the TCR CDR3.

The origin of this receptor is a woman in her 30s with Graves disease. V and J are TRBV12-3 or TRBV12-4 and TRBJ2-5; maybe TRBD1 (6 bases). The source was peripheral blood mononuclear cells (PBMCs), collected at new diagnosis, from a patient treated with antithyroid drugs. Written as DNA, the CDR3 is TGTGCCAGCAGTTTCCGGTCAGGGGCTAAAGAGACCCAGTACTTC. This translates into CASSFRSGAKETQYF.